Reported below is one T cell receptor (beta chain). This CDR3 has 11 amino acids. Germline-derived CDR1 and CDR2 are LNHDA and SQIVND (reference sequence). The germline V and J ends were trimmed by 9 bases and 7 bases, with 11 bases remaining between them. This record comes from a study of T cell changes during pregnancy in multiple sclerosis. The repertoire was sequenced with immunoSEQ multiplex PCR; TCRdb's copy has only in-frame clones and lacks some. The data show approximately 43,000 clones, 90% seen once. The V gene is TRBV19, the J gene TRBJ2-3; perhaps TRBD1 as D (6 bases). This sequence originates from a female donor with multiple sclerosis, enrolled in a pregnancy study. The specimen was CD8+ T cells from peripheral blood mononuclear cells, collected in the first trimester of pregnancy. In DNA form, the CDR3 reads TGTGCCAGCAGGACAGAATATACGCAGTATTTT. Residues: CASRTEYTQYF.